This TCR beta chain is drawn from a study of beta chain features in type 1 diabetes. General study points: Shortening of TCRB CDR3s, moderate but significant, appeared in all four CD4+ subsets of Type 1 diabetes patients.

Cells sorted by CD45RO/CCR7/CD25/CD127/CD95/CD27 comprised CD4+ naive, central memory, regulatory and stem cell-like memory cells. This clone was recorded a few times. Its target is not known. TCRB transcripts that were expressed got sequenced, as all of the isolated RNA had been reverse transcribed. Repertoires were generated with immunoSEQ multiplex PCR, while TCRdb's copy carries only in-frame clones and drops some. The data show 850,000 to 900,000 clones, with roughly 16% seen just once and about 0.02% held by the top ten. Sequencing was performed on naive CD4+ T cells from blood. This sequence originates from a woman aged 18-35 years in good health.

The CDR3 region is CASGLTDTQYF. The CDR3 DNA reads TGTGCCAGCGGACTTACAGATACGCAGTATTTT. The chain joins TRBV25-1 to TRBJ2-3; D might be TRBD2 (5 bases). The CDR3 is 11 residues long. CDR1 is MGHDK, CDR2 SYGVNS, per germline. Between the trimmed V and J ends, which lost 8 bases and 3 bases, there was a span of 6 bases.